The 24 T cell receptor beta chains in this list originate from one sample, sequenced in a study of T cell responses to AZD1222 COVID-19 vaccine. TCRdb's copy holds only in-frame clones and misses some; the assay was immunoSEQ multiplex PCR. Of approximately 81,000 clones in the sample, under 95% are singletons; the top ten hold less than 5.5%. The sample here was peripheral blood, taken on day 0 of MenACWY control vaccination. Every receptor here comes from an adult in good health.

The chain employs TRBV11-2 and TRBJ2-3; D remains ambiguous. CDR3 length: 13 amino acids. CDR1 and CDR2 from the germline V gene are SGHAT and FQNNGV. V dropped 0 bases and J dropped 3 bases, with 4 bases sitting between them. CDR3 bases: TGTGCCAGCAGCTTAGATCGAACAGATACGCAGTATTTT. Translating it yields CASSLDRTDTQYF.

The chain combines TRBV7-2 with TRBJ2-4; tentatively, D is TRBD2 (5 bases). The germline V gene has CDR1 SGHTA and CDR2 FQGNSA. The CDR3 totals 14 residues. Between the trimmed V and J ends, which lost 2 bases and 8 bases, there was a span of 13 bases. The CDR3 sequence is CASSLRGGADIQYF. The CDR3 nucleotides read TGTGCCAGCAGCTTACGGGGTGGCGCAGACATTCAGTACTTC.

The V call is TRBV30, the J call TRBJ2-7; D uncertain. The V end was cut by 0 bases, the J end by 4 bases, with 4 bases between. The CDR3 runs to 11 residues. Germline V gene data show CDR1 as GTSNPN and CDR2 as SVGIG (reference sequence). CDR3 nucleotide sequence: TGTGCCTGGAGTGTACAATACGAGCAGTACTTC. Translating gives CAWSVQYEQYF. The full variable domain, in which reference TRBV30 and TRBJ2-7 provide the parts outside the CDR3, is SQTIHQWPATLVQPVGSPLSLECTVEGTSNPNLYWYRQAAGRGLQLLFYSVGIGQISSEVPQNLSASRPQDRQFILSSKKLLLSDSGFYLCAWSVQYEQYFGPGTRLTVT.

This clone was observed once. The rearrangement links TRBV18 to TRBJ1-4; TRBD1 aligns across 8 bases. Trimming cost V 2 bases and J 5 bases; bases outside gene matches: 10. Germline values: CDR1 KGHSH, CDR2 LQKENI. The CDR3 runs to 17 residues. The CDR3 region has the DNA TGTGCCAGCTCACCATTAGGACAGGGCAGGACGAATGAAAAACTGTTTTTT. Translated: CASSPLGQGRTNEKLFF. The full variable domain, with the rest looked up from reference TRBV18 and TRBJ1-4, is NAGVMQNPRHLVRRRGQEARLRCSPMKGHSHVYWYRQLPEEGLKFMVYLQKENIIDESGMPKERFSAEFPKEGPSILRIQQVVRGDSAAYFCASSPLGQGRTNEKLFFGSGTQLSVL.

The chain carries TRBV6-4 and TRBJ1-1; no reliable D call. CDR1 and CDR2 (germline): MRHNA, SNTAGT. The CDR3 is 14 residues long. Trimming took 6 bases from V and 1 from J, leaving 12 bases between them. The chain's CDR3 is CASRVTGGNTEAFF. The CDR3 bases are TGTGCCAGCAGAGTGACTGGTGGGAACACTGAAGCTTTCTTT.

This clone was recorded a few times. The V call is TRBV10-2, the J call TRBJ1-2, with D perhaps TRBD1 (5 bases). V was pared by 0 bases and J by 7 bases, with 12 bases between. The length of the CDR3 is 14 residues. Germline-derived CDR1 and CDR2 are WSHSY and SAAADI. The CDR3 loop reads CASSESGGDGGYTF. The CDR3 nucleotides read TGCGCCAGCAGTGAGTCGGGGGGGGACGGTGGCTACACCTTC.

J is TRBJ2-7 and V is TRBV6-6, with D maybe TRBD1 (5 bases). V lost 7 bases and J 3 bases, leaving 10 bases between the germline ends. The germline gives CDR1 MNHNY, CDR2 SVGAGI (reference sequence). The CDR3 runs 12 residues. In DNA form, the CDR3 reads TGTGCCAGCAAGGGGCCACTCTACGAGCAGTACTTC. It encodes CASKGPLYEQYF.

The chain couples TRBV19 to TRBJ1-2, with D possibly matching TRBD1 (5 bases). This CDR3 spans 14 amino acids. Germline V gene data show CDR1 as LNHDA and CDR2 as SQIVND (reference sequence). The V end lost 5 bases, the J end lost 3 bases, and 13 bases lay between the germline ends. This chain's CDR3 is CASSLADSHYGYTF. DNA for the CDR3: TGTGCCAGTAGTCTAGCCGACAGCCACTATGGCTACACCTTC.

This chain joins TRBV28 and TRBJ1-1; tentative D call: TRBD1 (5 bases). Germline V gene sequence: CDR1 MDHEN, CDR2 SYDVKM. V gave up 7 bases and J gave up 3 bases, with 9 bases separating them. The CDR3 contains 12 residues. CDR3 sequence (DNA): TGTGCCAGCACCACCAGGGACACTGAAGCTTTCTTT. This encodes CASTTRDTEAFF. The full variable domain, rest sourced from reference TRBV28 and TRBJ1-1, is DVKVTQSSRYLVKRTGEKVFLECVQDMDHENMFWYRQDPGLGLRLIYFSYDVKMKEKGDIPEGYSVSREKKERFSLILESASTNQTSMYLCASTTRDTEAFFGQGTRLTVV.

V and J are TRBV7-2 and TRBJ2-7; D gene uncertain. V was shortened by 1 base and J by 4 bases, with 5 bases between the two germline ends. The CDR3 length is 12 residues. CDR1 SGHTA and CDR2 FQGNSA come from the germline V gene. In nucleotides, the CDR3 is TGTGCCAGCAGCTTAGGGCGATACGAGCAGTACTTC. Translated, it gives CASSLGRYEQYF.

The chain uses TRBV19 and TRBJ1-5; the D is unclear. CDR1 is LNHDA and CDR2 is SQIVND in the germline V gene (reference sequence). The CDR3 runs 14 residues. The V gene lost 5 bases and the J gene lost 7 bases, with 15 bases spanning the gap. Here the CDR3 DNA reads TGTGCCAGTAGTGTACCATTCCGGAACCAGCCCCAGCATTTT. Translating it yields CASSVPFRNQPQHF.

The chain recombines TRBV5-1 with TRBJ2-7; 7 bases fit TRBD1. The CDR3 covers 14 residues. In germline, CDR1 is SGHRS, CDR2 YFSETQ. V dropped 6 bases and J dropped 0; count of bases not matched to a gene: 6. CDR3 nucleotide sequence: TGCGCCAGCACCGGGGACAGCAGCTCCTACGAGCAGTACTTC. It specifies CASTGDSSSYEQYF.

V is TRBV28 and J is TRBJ2-7; the D gene is possibly TRBD1 (6 bases). Trimming shortened V by 6 bases and J by 3 bases, and 9 bases separated the two germline ends. The CDR3 totals 12 residues. From germline, CDR1 is MDHEN and CDR2 SYDVKM. CDR3 residues: CASRLDSYEQYF. In DNA, the CDR3 is TGTGCCAGCAGATTGGACAGCTACGAGCAGTACTTC.

This chain joins TRBV5-4 and TRBJ2-7; 9 bases are a match to TRBD1. J was trimmed by 6 bases and V by 4 bases; bases with no gene match: 8. The CDR3 consists of 14 residues. Per the germline V gene, CDR1 is SGHNT and CDR2 is YYREEE (reference sequence). This CDR3 reads CASSPGTGTGEQYF. The DNA for the CDR3 is TGTGCCAGCAGCCCCGGGACAGGGACTGGCGAGCAGTACTTC. The complete variable domain, with remaining parts taken from reference TRBV5-4 and TRBJ2-7, reads ETGVTQSPTHLIKTRGQQVTLRCSSQSGHNTVSWYQQALGQGPQFIFQYYREEENGRGNFPPRFSGLQFPNYSSELNVNALELDDSALYLCASSPGTGTGEQYFGPGTRLTVT.

This clone has just a few counts. The rearrangement links TRBV29-1 to TRBJ1-1, with 9 positions matching TRBD1. Germline CDR1 SQVTM, CDR2 ANQGSEA. Trimming cost V 2 bases and J 5 bases; bases outside gene matches: 3. The CDR3 consists of 13 residues. CDR3 DNA sequence: TGCAGCGTTGAAAGTGACAGGGGGACTGAAGCTTTCTTT. Protein product: CSVESDRGTEAFF.

The J gene is TRBJ1-3, the V gene TRBV30, with TRBD1 identical over 8 bases. CDR1 is GTSNPN and CDR2 is SVGIG in the germline V gene (reference sequence). V trimming: 2 bases; J trimming: 3 bases; junction bases outside the gene matches: 3. The CDR3 sequence is 14 residues long. CDR3 DNA: TGTGCCTGGAGTAGGACAGGGAGTGGAAACACCATATATTTT. Amino acid sequence: CAWSRTGSGNTIYF.

Regarding this clone: The junction does not match germline at one end; this may be a read error. The genes are TRBV7-7 and TRBJ2-1; 11 bases are shared with TRBD2. CDR3 length: 15 amino acids. In germline, CDR1 is SSHAT, CDR2 FNYEAQ (reference sequence). In DNA, the CDR3 is TGTGCTAGCAGCCCCGGGACTAGCGGCTTGAGAGAGCAGTTCTTC. This gives the protein CASSPGTSGLREQFF.

This clone was found once. The V call is TRBV12-3 or TRBV12-4, the J call TRBJ2-5; D gene unclear. This CDR3 is 11 amino acids long. Trimming stripped 5 bases from V and 5 bases from J, with 6 bases between. CDR3 protein: CASSDGETQYF. Here the CDR3 DNA reads TGTGCCAGCAGTGACGGGGAGACCCAGTACTTC.

The chain uses TRBV10-2 and TRBJ2-3, with a possible D match to TRBD2 (6 bases). The germline V gene encodes CDR1 WSHSY and CDR2 SAAADI. Trimming cost V 6 bases and J 1 base, with 8 bases left between them. The CDR3 spans 13 residues. The CDR3 sequence: CASRGEGTDTQYF. The CDR3 DNA reads TGCGCCAGCAGGGGGGAGGGCACAGATACGCAGTATTTT.

Comment on this clone: A junction boundary mismatches the germline segment, possibly from a read error. This CDR3 is CASSPSGTSGIF. The CDR3 nucleotides are TGTGCCAGCAGTCCATCCGGGACTAGCGGAATCTTC. V usage is TRBV27 and J usage is TRBJ2-1, with 11 nucleotides matching TRBD2. The CDR3 is 12 residues long. Germline loops: CDR1 MNHEY, CDR2 SMNVEV (reference sequence).

The chain has TRBV4-3 and TRBJ1-5; D remains ambiguous. The germline V gene encodes CDR1 LGHNA and CDR2 YSLEER. This CDR3 is built from 13 residues. The germline V and J ends were trimmed by 0 bases and 4 bases, with 4 bases remaining between them. As DNA, the CDR3 is TGCGCCAGCAGCCAAGAGCCAAATCAGCCCCAGCATTTT. Translation: CASSQEPNQPQHF.

This chain joins TRBV7-9 and TRBJ2-3; tentative D call: TRBD2 (6 bases). CDR1 and CDR2 (germline): SEHNR, FQNEAQ (reference sequence). With 8 bases removed from V and 5 bases from J, the gap between germline ends came to 11 bases. The CDR3 is 12 residues long. The CDR3 region has the DNA TGTGCCAGCCTTTCCGGGGGAGATACGCAGTATTTT. Protein product: CASLSGGDTQYF.

This chain uses TRBV5-5 with TRBJ1-3; D uncertain. Trimming removed 3 bases at V and 4 bases at J, with 5 bases between. CDR1 is SGHKS and CDR2 is YYEKEE in the germline V gene (reference sequence). The CDR3 length is 12 residues. CDR3 in amino acids: CASSSDGNTIYF. The CDR3, as DNA: TGTGCCAGCAGCTCAGACGGAAACACCATATATTTT. The entire variable domain, with the rest obtained from reference TRBV5-5 and TRBJ1-3, is as follows: DAGVTQSPTHLIKTRGQQVTLRCSPISGHKSVSWYQQVLGQGPQFIFQYYEKEERGRGNFPDRFSARQFPNYSSELNVNALLLGDSALYLCASSSDGNTIYFGEGSWLTVV.

The V call is TRBV29-1, the J call TRBJ1-2; D perhaps matches TRBD1 (6 bases). The CDR3 consists of 12 residues. V gave up 6 bases and J gave up 7 bases, with 15 bases separating them. Per germline, CDR1 SQVTM and CDR2 ANQGSEA. This CDR3 is CSVNRDTVGYTF. For the CDR3, the DNA is TGCAGCGTGAACAGGGACACTGTTGGCTACACCTTC.